This TCR beta chain stems from a study of blood T cell repertoires in COVID-19 (dated by TCRdb to between 2020 and 2021). In the study overall: Collaborator samples came from the United States, Italy and Spain and covered acute and convalescent phases of COVID-19. HLA class I and class II types, where available, came from metadata supplied by the sample provider rather than from assay-based typing. The repertoires were released in a freely available public database meant as a resource for research on the immune response to SARS-CoV-2. The dataset comprised deeply sampled blood TCRbeta repertoires from subjects exposed to, actively infected with, or recovered from COVID-19. The samples were drawn from the first 160 participants of the ongoing ImmuneRACE study and from 950 to 1,500 subjects provided by 6 global collaborators. A de-identified subject ID, COVID-19 status, age in years and sex were almost always included in the sample metadata. The material from the prospective study consisted of cDNA or gDNA derived from T cells, B-cell-depleted T cells, or PBMCs.

Study-wide conclusions, independent of this receptor: The amount of clinical and demographic metadata varied by source and participant and was provided uncurated.

The immunoSEQ Assay, a bias-controlled multiplex PCR, was used to amplify TCRbeta CDR3 regions from genomic DNA. The published analysis was carried out like this. Within the assay, amplification of reference gene primers was used to estimate how many nucleated cells each sample contained. To quantify the absolute abundance of each unique TCRbeta CDR3 rearrangement, sequence reads were collapsed and filtered. For each sample, productive Simpson clonality was calculated by taking the square root of Simpson's diversity index across productive rearrangements. Imported from immuneACCESS, the table was reduced by TCRdb to in-frame sequences with V and J called. These copies leave out some clones; in studies compared against another copy, an unresolved V gene accounts for under half, and the cause of the remainder is not known. V, J and clone size are those of that table, while D and trimming were read from the DNA. This sample lists about 30,000 clones; about 86% were detected once. About 25% of the sample comes from the top ten.

Trimming accounts for 7 bases at V and 4 bases at J, while the number of junction bases matched to no gene is 8. CDR1 is given as SGHRS and CDR2 as YFSETQ, both from the germline V gene. The CDR3 numbers 15 residues from cysteine through phenylalanine. Only the CDR3 DNA stays, 45 bases, in frame from base 1. The collaborating institutions used their own protocols to collect whole blood in K2EDTA tubes. For TCRbeta analysis, collaborator samples were shipped as frozen whole blood, as isolated PBMCs, or as DNA extracted from either sample type. In regard to this clone: Its binding antigen is unknown. Within one base of it there is no much larger clone, and no base qualities were kept.

The rearranged chain carries TRBV5-1 and TRBJ2-1, with 10 bases in between that match TRBD2. This receptor was identified in a human donor in a cohort sampled during active COVID-19. Sequencing was performed on peripheral blood. The CDR3 loop reads CASLPAGGAYNEQFF. The nucleotide sequence reads as follows: TGCGCCAGCCTTCCAGCGGGGGGGGCTTACAATGAGCAGTTCTTC.